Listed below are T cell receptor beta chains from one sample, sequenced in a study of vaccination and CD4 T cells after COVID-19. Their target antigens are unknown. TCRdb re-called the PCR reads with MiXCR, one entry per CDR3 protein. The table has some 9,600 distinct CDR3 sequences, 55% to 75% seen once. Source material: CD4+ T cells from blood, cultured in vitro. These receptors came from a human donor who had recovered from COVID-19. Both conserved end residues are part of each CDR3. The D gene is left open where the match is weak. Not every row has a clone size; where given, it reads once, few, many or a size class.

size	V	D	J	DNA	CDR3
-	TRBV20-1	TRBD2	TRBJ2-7	TGCAGTGCGCTCAAAATTAGCGGGGCTGAGGGCGAGCAGTACTTC	CSALKISGAEGEQYF
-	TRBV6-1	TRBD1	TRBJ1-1	TGTGCCAGCAGCGACAGGGGGCGGAACACTGAAGCTTTCTTT	CASSDRGRNTEAFF
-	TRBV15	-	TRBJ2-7	TGTGCCACCAGCACTGTTACGGAGACCCTTTACTACGAGCAGTACTTC	CATSTVTETLYYEQYF
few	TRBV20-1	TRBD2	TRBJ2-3	TGCAGTGCTAGGGGTCTAGCGGGAGTTCCAGATACGCAGTATTTT	CSARGLAGVPDTQYF
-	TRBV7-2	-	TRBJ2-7	TGTGCCAGCAGCCTCTCCCAGGGTGGCTACGAGCAGTACTTC	CASSLSQGGYEQYF
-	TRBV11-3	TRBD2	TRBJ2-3	TGTGCCAGCAGCTTCAGCGGGACTGGGGCAGATACGCAGTATTTT	CASSFSGTGADTQYF
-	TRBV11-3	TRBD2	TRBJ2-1	TGTGCCAGCAGCTTAGATGGTAGGGGGGTAGCGGGGTCCAATGAGCAGTTCTTC	CASSLDGRGVAGSNEQFF
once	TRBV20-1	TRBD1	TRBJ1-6	TGCAGTGCTAGAGGGCAGGGGGCGACATGGGATAATTCACCCCTCCACTTT	CSARGQGATWDNSPLHF
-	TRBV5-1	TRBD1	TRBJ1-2	TGCGCCAGCAGCAGGGACGGGGGCAGGGGGTCCTATGGCTACACCTTC	CASSRDGGRGSYGYTF
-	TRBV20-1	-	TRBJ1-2	TGCAGTGCCCCGTTCCGGGCCGGCTACACCTTC	CSAPFRAGYTF
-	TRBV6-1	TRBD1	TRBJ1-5	TGTGCCAGCGGCACAGGGGAGGAGCCCCAGCATTTT	CASGTGEEPQHF
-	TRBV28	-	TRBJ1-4	TGTGCCAGCAGTTTACCCGGGACGAGGAATGAAAAACTGTTTTTT	CASSLPGTRNEKLFF
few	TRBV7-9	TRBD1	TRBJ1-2	TGTGCCAGCAGCAACCGGGACAGAGCTAACTATGGCTACACCTTC	CASSNRDRANYGYTF
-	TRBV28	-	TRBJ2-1	TGTGCCAGCAGTCTTTATAGGCGTGAGCAGTTCTTC	CASSLYRREQFF
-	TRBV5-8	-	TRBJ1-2	TGTGCCAGCAGCTTGGCGACAGGCCCAGGCTACACCTTC	CASSLATGPGYTF
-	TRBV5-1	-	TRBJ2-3	TGCGCCAGCAGCTTGGCATTGGGGGGCCAAGATACGCAGTATTTT	CASSLALGGQDTQYF
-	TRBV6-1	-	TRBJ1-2	TGTGCCAGCAGTGCCAACAGGGATAACTATGGCTACACCTTC	CASSANRDNYGYTF
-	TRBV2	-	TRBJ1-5	TGTGCCAGCAGTGCAAGTGATAGCAATCAGCCCCAGCATTTT	CASSASDSNQPQHF
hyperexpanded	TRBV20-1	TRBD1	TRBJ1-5	TGCAGTGCCCGGACAGGTTATAGCAATCAGCCCCAGCATTTT	CSARTGYSNQPQHF
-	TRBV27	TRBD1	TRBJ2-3	TGTGCCAGCAGTTTATCGATAATCCGTACAGGGGGCACAGATACGCAGTATTTT	CASSLSIIRTGGTDTQYF
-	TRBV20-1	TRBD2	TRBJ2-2	TGCAGTGCTAGACAGGCGGGGGGCCGGGTCACCGGGGAGCTGTTTTTT	CSARQAGGRVTGELFF
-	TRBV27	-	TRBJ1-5	TGTGCCAGCAGGGCCCCTAATCAGCCCCAGCATTTT	CASRAPNQPQHF
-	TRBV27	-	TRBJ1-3	TGTGTCAGAATCGTCGGTGGCAGGTCTGGAAACACCATATATTTT	CVRIVGGRSGNTIYF
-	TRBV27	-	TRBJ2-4	TGTGCCAGCAGTCGGACGACACAAGCCAAAAACATTCAGTACTTC	CASSRTTQAKNIQYF
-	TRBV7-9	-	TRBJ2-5	TGTGCCAGCAGCTTAGCGGGTGGAGAGACCCAGTACTTC	CASSLAGGETQYF
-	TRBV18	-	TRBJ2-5	TGTGCCAGCTCACCTCACGCGGGAGAGACCCAGTACTTC	CASSPHAGETQYF
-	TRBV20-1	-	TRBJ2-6	TGCAGTGCTAGCCTCTCTGGGGCCAACGTCCTGACTTTC	CSASLSGANVLTF
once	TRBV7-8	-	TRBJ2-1	TGTGCCAGCAGCGTGCTGCCCCTCTACAATGAGCAGTTCTTC	CASSVLPLYNEQFF
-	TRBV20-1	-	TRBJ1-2	TGCAGTGCTAGAGAGGGGCTGATCTATGGCTACACCTTC	CSAREGLIYGYTF
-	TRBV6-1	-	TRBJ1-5	TGTGCCAGCAGGCCCGACAGAGATCAGCCCCAGCATTTT	CASRPDRDQPQHF
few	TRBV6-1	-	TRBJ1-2	TGTGCCAGCAGTACGGGGGGGCTCCCCTATGGCTACACCTTC	CASSTGGLPYGYTF
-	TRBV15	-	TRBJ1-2	TGTGCCACCAGCAGGGAACTCGGGGCTAACTATGGCTACACCTTC	CATSRELGANYGYTF
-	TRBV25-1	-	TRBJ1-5	TGTGCCAGCAGTGAACCTGGGTCCAATCAGCCCCAGCATTTT	CASSEPGSNQPQHF
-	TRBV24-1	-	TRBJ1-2	TGTGCCACCAGTGACCCCACCCCGGGACCCAACTATGGCTACACCTTC	CATSDPTPGPNYGYTF
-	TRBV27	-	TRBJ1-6	TGTGCCAGCGGGAAAAGGGGCTTTTCACCCCTCCACTTT	CASGKRGFSPLHF
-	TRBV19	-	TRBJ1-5	TGTGCCAGTAGTATCTTGGATTCGAGGAATCAGGCCCAGCATTTT	CASSILDSRNQAQHF
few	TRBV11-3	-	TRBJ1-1	TGTGCCAGCAGCTTAGCAAGGTGGAACACTGAAGCTTTCTTT	CASSLARWNTEAFF
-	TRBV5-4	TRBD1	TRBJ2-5	TGTGCCAGCAGCCGGACGACAGGGGGCTTGGAGACCCAGTACTTC	CASSRTTGGLETQYF
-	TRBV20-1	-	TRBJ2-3	TGCAGTGCTAGGACGGGCACAGATACGCAGTATTTT	CSARTGTDTQYF
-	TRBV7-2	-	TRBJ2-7	TGTGCCAGCAGCTTGAGACGGGACTCCTACGAGCAGTACTTC	CASSLRRDSYEQYF
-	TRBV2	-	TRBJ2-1	TGTGCCAGCAGTGGGACCGATGGGGGTGAGCAGTTCTTC	CASSGTDGGEQFF
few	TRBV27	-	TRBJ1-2	TGTGCCAGCAGCCGGTCCGGGATAAGCTCCATCTATGGCTACACCTTC	CASSRSGISSIYGYTF